This T cell receptor beta chain is from a study of cytomegalovirus exposure and HLA in healthy donors. Primers for the PCR totalled 60 Vbeta and 13 Jbeta. The method was immunoSEQ multiplex PCR; TCRdb's version includes in-frame clones alone and lacks a portion of them. The sample carries fewer than 200,000 clones, under 85% recorded once. The V end was cut by 0 bases, the J end by 8 bases, with 10 bases between. Germline CDR1 and CDR2: SGHTA and FQGTGA. The CDR3 totals 13 residues. The chain joins TRBV7-3 to TRBJ1-1; unclear D gene. The sequenced sample consisted of PBMCs. This clonotype was sampled from a woman between 18 and 29 years old in good health and CMV-seropositive. This CDR3 is CASSLTPGSEAFF. The DNA for the CDR3 is TGTGCCAGCAGCTTAACTCCCGGTTCCGAAGCTTTCTTT.